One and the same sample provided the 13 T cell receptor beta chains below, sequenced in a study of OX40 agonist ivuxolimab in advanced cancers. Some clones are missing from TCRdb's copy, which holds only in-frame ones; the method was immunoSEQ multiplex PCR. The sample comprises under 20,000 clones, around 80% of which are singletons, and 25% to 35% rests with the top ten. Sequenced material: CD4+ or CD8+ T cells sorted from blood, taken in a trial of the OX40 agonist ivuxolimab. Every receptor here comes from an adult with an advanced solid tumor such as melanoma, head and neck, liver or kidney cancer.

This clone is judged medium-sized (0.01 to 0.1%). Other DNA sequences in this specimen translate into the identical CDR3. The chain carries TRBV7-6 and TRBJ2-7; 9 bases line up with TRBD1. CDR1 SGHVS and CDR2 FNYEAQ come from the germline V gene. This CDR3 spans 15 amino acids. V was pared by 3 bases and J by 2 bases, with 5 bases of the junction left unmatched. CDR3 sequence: CASSFGTGLTYEQYF. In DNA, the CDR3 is TGTGCCAGCAGCTTCGGGACAGGGCTGACCTACGAGCAGTACTTC.

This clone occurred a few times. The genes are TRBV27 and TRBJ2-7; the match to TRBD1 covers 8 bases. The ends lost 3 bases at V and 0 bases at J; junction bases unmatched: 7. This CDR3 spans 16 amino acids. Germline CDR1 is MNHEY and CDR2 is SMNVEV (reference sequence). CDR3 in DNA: TGTGCCAGCAGTTTCTCACAGGGGGAGAGCTCCTACGAGCAGTACTTC. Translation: CASSFSQGESSYEQYF.

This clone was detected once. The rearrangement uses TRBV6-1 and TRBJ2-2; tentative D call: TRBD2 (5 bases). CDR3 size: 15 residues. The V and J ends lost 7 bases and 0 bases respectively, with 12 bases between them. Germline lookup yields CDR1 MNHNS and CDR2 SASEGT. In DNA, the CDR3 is TGTGCCAGCACCTCGAGGGCAGCGAACACCGGGGAGCTGTTTTTT. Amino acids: CASTSRAANTGELFF.

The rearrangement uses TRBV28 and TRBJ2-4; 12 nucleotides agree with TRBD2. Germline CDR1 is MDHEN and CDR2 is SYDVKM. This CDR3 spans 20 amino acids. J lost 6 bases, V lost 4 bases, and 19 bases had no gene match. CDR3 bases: TGTGCCAGCAGTTCGCGTACTAGCGGGAGGACTGAATGGGACGGAAACATTCAGTACTTC. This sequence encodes CASSSRTSGRTEWDGNIQYF.

The CDR3: CASSSGPWNTEAFF. The DNA for the CDR3 is TGTGCCAGCAGTTCCGGGCCATGGAACACTGAAGCTTTCTTT. The chain uses TRBV6-5 and TRBJ1-1; D remains unclear. The CDR3 extends over 14 amino acids. V was cut by 4 bases and J by 1 base, with 10 bases left in between. Germline CDR1 reads MNHEY; CDR2 reads SVGAGI.

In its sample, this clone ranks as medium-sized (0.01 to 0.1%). CDR3 region: CASSLALEQETQYF. The CDR3 bases are TGTGCCAGCAGCTTAGCCCTTGAGCAAGAGACCCAGTACTTC. The chain combines TRBV2 with TRBJ2-5, with D unclear. Per the germline V gene, CDR1 is SNHLY and CDR2 is FYNNEI. Trimming removed 6 bases at V and 2 bases at J, with 13 bases between. This CDR3 spans 14 amino acids.

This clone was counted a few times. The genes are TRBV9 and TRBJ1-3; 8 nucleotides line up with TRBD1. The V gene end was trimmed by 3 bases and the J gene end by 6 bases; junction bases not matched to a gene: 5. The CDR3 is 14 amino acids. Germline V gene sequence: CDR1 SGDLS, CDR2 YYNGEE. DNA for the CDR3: TGTGCCAGCAGCGAACAGGGGGATGAAAACACCATATATTTT. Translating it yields CASSEQGDENTIYF.

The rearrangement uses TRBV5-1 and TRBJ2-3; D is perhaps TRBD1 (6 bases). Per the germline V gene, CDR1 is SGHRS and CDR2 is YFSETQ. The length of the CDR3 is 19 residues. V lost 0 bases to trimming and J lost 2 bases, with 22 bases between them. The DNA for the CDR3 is TGCGCCAGCAGCTTGGTCTCTCTAGAGGGGGTGGAGGACACAGATACGCAGTATTTT. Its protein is CASSLVSLEGVEDTDTQYF.

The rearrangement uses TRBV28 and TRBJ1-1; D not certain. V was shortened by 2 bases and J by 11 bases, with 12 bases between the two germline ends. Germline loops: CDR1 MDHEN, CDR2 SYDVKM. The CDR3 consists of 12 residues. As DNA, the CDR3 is TGTGCCAGCAGTTTAAAGGGCCTGGACGCTTTCTTT. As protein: CASSLKGLDAFF.

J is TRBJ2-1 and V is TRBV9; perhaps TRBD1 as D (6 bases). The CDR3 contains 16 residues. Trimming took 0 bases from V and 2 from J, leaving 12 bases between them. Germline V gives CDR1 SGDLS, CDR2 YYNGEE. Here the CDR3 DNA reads TGTGCCAGCAGCGTAGGAGGACAGAGCCCCTACAATGAGCAGTTCTTC. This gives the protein CASSVGGQSPYNEQFF.

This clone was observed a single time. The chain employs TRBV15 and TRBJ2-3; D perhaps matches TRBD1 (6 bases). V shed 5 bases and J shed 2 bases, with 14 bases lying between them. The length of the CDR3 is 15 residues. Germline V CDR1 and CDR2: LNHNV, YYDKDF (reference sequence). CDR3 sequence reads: CATSSGQRYTDTQYF. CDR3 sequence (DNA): TGTGCCACCAGCTCAGGACAGCGATACACAGATACGCAGTATTTT.

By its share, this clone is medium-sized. The CDR3 nucleotides read TGTGCCAGTAGTATCTTGGGACAGGGAGGTGGCGAGCAGTACTTC. It translates to CASSILGQGGGEQYF. The chain combines TRBV19 with TRBJ2-7, with TRBD1 matching over 9 bases. Germline V CDR1 and CDR2: LNHDA, SQIVND (reference sequence). This CDR3 comprises 15 residues. V gave up 3 bases and J gave up 6 bases; unmatched junction bases: 9.

CDR3 sequence reads: CASSYRRGAEDTQYF. The CDR3 DNA is TGTGCCAGCAGTTACCGTCGGGGGGCTGAAGATACGCAGTATTTT. This chain uses TRBV6-5 with TRBJ2-3; tentative D call: TRBD2 (7 bases). The germline gives CDR1 MNHEY, CDR2 SVGAGI. The V and J ends lost 2 bases and 5 bases respectively, with 14 bases between them. CDR3 length: 15 amino acids.